The 2 T cell receptor beta chains below were found in one sample sequenced in a study of blood T cell repertoires in COVID-19. TCRdb's table, derived via immunoSEQ multiplex PCR, lists solely in-frame clones and lacks some. The data show roughly 200,000 clones, about 88% seen once. The sample consisted of peripheral blood. These receptors all come from a woman aged 45-65 years with COVID-19, enrolled during active disease.

Note on this clone: Other DNA sequences in this specimen translate into the identical CDR3. This chain connects TRBV12-3 or TRBV12-4 to TRBJ2-3, with D possibly matching TRBD2 (5 bases). The V and J ends lost 5 bases and 6 bases respectively, with 9 bases between them. The CDR3 has 12 residues. The CDR3 loop reads CASSTTRDTQYF. Here the CDR3 DNA reads TGTGCCAGCAGTACTACTAGGGATACGCAGTATTTT.

This clone came up a few times. This chain links TRBV6-1 with TRBJ1-5, with D uncertain. Trimming took 3 bases from V and 16 from J, leaving 13 bases between them. Germline V CDR1 and CDR2: MNHNS, SASEGT. The CDR3 extends over 11 amino acids. The CDR3 nucleotides read TGTGCCAGCAGTGACGGAGACGTCCAACATTTT. It codes for CASSDGDVQHF.